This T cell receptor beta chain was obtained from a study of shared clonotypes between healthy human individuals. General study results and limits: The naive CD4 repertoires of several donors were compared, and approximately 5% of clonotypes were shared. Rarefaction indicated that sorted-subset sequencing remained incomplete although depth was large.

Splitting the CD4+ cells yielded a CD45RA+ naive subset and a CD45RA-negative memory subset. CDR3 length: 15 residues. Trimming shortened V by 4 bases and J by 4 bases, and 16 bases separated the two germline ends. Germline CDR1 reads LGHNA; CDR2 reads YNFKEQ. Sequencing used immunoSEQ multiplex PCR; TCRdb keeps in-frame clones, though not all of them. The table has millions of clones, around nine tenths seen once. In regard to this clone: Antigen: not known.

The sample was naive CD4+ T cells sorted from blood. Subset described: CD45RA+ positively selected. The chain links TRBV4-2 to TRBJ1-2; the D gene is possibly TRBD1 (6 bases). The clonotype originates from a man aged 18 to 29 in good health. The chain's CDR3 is CASSPAPGAGYGYTF. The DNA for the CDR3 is TGTGCCAGCAGCCCTGCACCGGGGGCCGGCTATGGCTACACCTTC.